The source of this T cell receptor (beta chain) is a study of T-cell reconstitution after alpha-beta-depleted transplantation in children. As it was prepared, the TCRbeta library received unique molecular identifiers. TCRdb ran MiXCR on the PCR reads and lists one entry per CDR3 protein. The sample consists of roughly 20,000 distinct CDR3 sequences, roughly a tenth of them appearing once. Germline assignment: CDR1 MNHEY and CDR2 SMNVEV (reference sequence). V lost 3 bases to trimming and J lost 5 bases; unmatched junction nucleotides: 5. CDR3 length: 15 residues. This clonotype appeared many times. The sample in question was PBMCs from the stem cell graft donor, obtained from the stem cell graft. The gene calls are TRBV27 and TRBJ2-1; the match to TRBD1 covers 9 bases. The sequence derives from a human donor who donated a stem cell graft to a child with chronic granulomatous disease. CDR3 residues: CASSLGQGSHNEQFF. The CDR3 DNA reads TGTGCCAGCAGTTTGGGACAGGGTAGCCACAATGAGCAGTTCTTC.